These 30 T cell receptor beta chains share one sample of origin, sequenced in a study of OX40 agonist ivuxolimab in advanced cancers. Assay: immunoSEQ multiplex PCR; the TCRdb copy retains only in-frame clones and omits some. The sample has tens of thousands of clones; around 87% are singletons. Sequencing was performed on CD4+ or CD8+ T cells sorted from blood, taken in a trial of the OX40 agonist ivuxolimab. Receptor source: an adult with an advanced solid tumor such as melanoma, head and neck, liver or kidney cancer.

This chain joins TRBV10-3 and TRBJ2-5; D is possibly TRBD1 or TRBD2 (6 bases each). V gave up 5 bases and J gave up 0 bases, with 7 bases separating them. There are 13 residues in the CDR3. Per germline, CDR1 ENHRY and CDR2 SYGVKD. Here the CDR3 reads CAISRGHQETQYF. CDR3 DNA sequence: TGTGCCATCAGTCGGGGGCACCAAGAGACCCAGTACTTC.

This clone appeared once. V usage is TRBV28 and J usage is TRBJ1-2; D might be TRBD1 (6 bases). V was trimmed by 5 bases and J by 3 bases, leaving 22 bases between them. The CDR3 consists of 17 residues. From germline, CDR1 is MDHEN and CDR2 SYDVKM. The CDR3 loop is CASSAPRGRDTHYGYTF. The DNA of the CDR3 is TGTGCCAGCAGTGCACCGAGGGGCCGGGACACCCACTATGGCTACACCTTC.

Here the CDR3 reads CASSLGHGRAYEQYF. The CDR3 bases are TGTGCCAGCAGCTTAGGCCACGGGCGGGCCTACGAGCAGTACTTC. V is TRBV11-2 and J is TRBJ2-7, with D tentatively TRBD2 (5 bases). CDR1 and CDR2 from the germline V gene are SGHAT and FQNNGV. This CDR3 spans 15 amino acids. V gave up 1 base and J gave up 2 bases, with 12 bases separating them.

The chain is built from TRBV27 and TRBJ2-6; the D is unclear. This CDR3 is built from 13 residues. V lost 6 bases and J lost 4, with 7 bases in between. From germline, CDR1 is MNHEY and CDR2 SMNVEV (reference sequence). Here the CDR3 reads CASRPRGANVLTF. The CDR3 region has the DNA TGTGCCAGCAGACCTCGGGGGGCCAACGTCCTGACTTTC. Supplemented by reference TRBV27 and TRBJ2-6, the full variable domain reads EAQVTQNPRYLITVTGKKLTVTCSQNMNHEYMSWYRQDPGLGLRQIYYSMNVEVTDKGDVPEGYKVSRKEKRNFPLILESPSPNQTSLYFCASRPRGANVLTFGAGSRLTVL.

This clone appeared a single time. This chain connects TRBV19 to TRBJ2-3; D is undetermined. This CDR3 contains 14 residues. V lost 3 bases to trimming and J lost 2 bases, with 9 bases between them. CDR1 LNHDA and CDR2 SQIVND come from the germline V gene (reference sequence). CDR3 protein: CASSIQTSTDTQYF. The CDR3 DNA follows: TGTGCCAGTAGTATTCAAACCTCCACAGATACGCAGTATTTT.

CDR3 sequence reads: CASSLLARGSSYNEQFF. The CDR3 nucleotides read TGTGCCAGCAGCCTACTTGCCCGAGGATCCTCCTACAATGAGCAGTTCTTC. The chain links TRBV27 to TRBJ2-1; D unresolved. Looked up from germline, CDR1 is MNHEY and CDR2 is SMNVEV (reference sequence). V was cut by 6 bases and J by 0 bases, with 18 bases left in between. This CDR3 has 17 amino acids.

This clone was detected only once. The chain combines TRBV19 with TRBJ1-5; unclear D gene. V lost 3 bases and J lost 2, with 14 bases in between. This CDR3 is built from 16 residues. The germline V gene encodes CDR1 LNHDA and CDR2 SQIVND (reference sequence). The CDR3: CASSISRLRGNQPQHF. The CDR3 bases are TGTGCCAGTAGTATTAGTCGGCTTAGAGGCAATCAGCCCCAGCATTTT.

The chain couples TRBV5-1 to TRBJ2-7; the D gene is possibly TRBD2 (6 bases). The CDR3 length is 15 residues. Looked up from germline, CDR1 is SGHRS and CDR2 is YFSETQ. V was shortened by 0 bases and J by 3 bases, with 13 bases between the two germline ends. Here the CDR3 DNA reads TGCGCCAGCAGCTTGGCCGTAACGGGGGACTACGAGCAGTACTTC. The encoded protein is CASSLAVTGDYEQYF.

The chain employs TRBV7-2 and TRBJ2-7; 7 positions agree with TRBD2. J was trimmed by 2 bases and V by 0 bases; bases with no gene match: 7. The V gene's germline CDR1 is SGHTA and CDR2 FQGNSA. The CDR3 has 16 amino acids. The CDR3 bases are TGTGCCAGCAGCTTAGCGGGACTAACCTCTCCCTACGAGCAGTACTTC. This encodes CASSLAGLTSPYEQYF.

This clone was seen once. The rearrangement uses TRBV5-1 and TRBJ2-5, with TRBD1 as a possible D gene (6 bases). The V and J ends lost 0 bases and 2 bases respectively, with 8 bases between them. CDR1 and CDR2 (germline): SGHRS, YFSETQ. This CDR3 has 14 residues. CDR3 protein: CASSLGDRQETQYF. CDR3 DNA sequence: TGCGCCAGCAGCTTGGGAGACAGGCAAGAGACCCAGTACTTC.

The chain employs TRBV25-1 and TRBJ2-6; either TRBD1 or TRBD2 may fit D (6 bases each). Germline CDR1 reads MGHDK; CDR2 reads SYGVNS. CDR3 size: 14 residues. V lost 10 bases to trimming and J lost 2 bases, with 12 bases between them. This CDR3 is CATQRGAGANVLTF. CDR3 DNA: TGTGCCACTCAGAGGGGGGCTGGGGCCAACGTCCTGACTTTC. The full variable domain, with the rest looked up from reference TRBV25-1 and TRBJ2-6, is EADIYQTPRYLVIGTGKKITLECSQTMGHDKMYWYQQDPGMELHLIHYSYGVNSTEKGDLSSESTVSRIRTEHFPLTLESARPSHTSQYLCATQRGAGANVLTFGAGSRLTVL.

This chain links TRBV7-9 with TRBJ2-7, with 14 positions matching TRBD2. CDR1 is SEHNR and CDR2 is FQNEAQ in the germline V gene (reference sequence). V shed 5 bases, J shed 3 bases, and the junction held 15 bases outside the gene matches. There are 19 residues in the CDR3. CDR3 sequence (DNA): TGTGCCAGCAGCCCGGGGACTAGCGGGAGAAGTGGGACCTTCTACGAGCAGTACTTC. Protein product: CASSPGTSGRSGTFYEQYF.

In its sample, this clone was seen a few times. The chain joins TRBV6-1 to TRBJ1-5; 7 bases agree with TRBD1. The CDR3 has 14 residues. Losses at the gene ends were 6 bases for V and 3 bases for J; bases not matched to a gene: 5. Germline CDR1 and CDR2: MNHNS and SASEGT. The CDR3: CASRGDSLNQPQHF. The CDR3 DNA sequence: TGTGCCAGCAGAGGGGACAGTCTCAATCAGCCCCAGCATTTT.

This chain uses TRBV23-1 with TRBJ2-7, with D maybe TRBD1 (6 bases). TRBV23-1 is placed among ORFs of uncertain function. This CDR3 contains 14 residues. Trimming took 0 bases from V and 3 from J, leaving 9 bases between them. DNA for the CDR3: TGCGCCAGCAGTCAATCCAGGGGTTTCTACGAGCAGTACTTC. Translated, it gives CASSQSRGFYEQYF.

This clone was recorded once. The gene calls are TRBV4-2 and TRBJ1-3; TRBD1 is a possible D gene (6 bases). The germline V gene has CDR1 LGHNA and CDR2 YNFKEQ. The CDR3 is made up of 15 amino acids. Deletions cut 3 bases from V and 4 bases from J, with 13 bases between. CDR3 sequence: CASSHPITGGNTIYF. Here the CDR3 DNA reads TGTGCCAGCAGCCATCCAATTACAGGGGGAAACACCATATATTTT.

This clone was detected only once. The V call is TRBV29-1, the J call TRBJ2-1, with 9 nucleotides matching TRBD2. With V trimmed by 0 bases and J by 3 bases, 6 bases remained unmatched. CDR1 and CDR2 (germline): SQVTM, ANQGSEA. The CDR3 is 16 residues long. In DNA form, the CDR3 reads TGCAGCGTTGAAGAAATTAGCGGGAGTGTCTACAATGAGCAGTTCTTC. Protein sequence: CSVEEISGSVYNEQFF.

This clone was seen more than once but under ten times. This chain connects TRBV2 to TRBJ1-5; weak D call: TRBD1 (5 bases). The V end lost 6 bases, the J end lost 15 bases, and 18 bases lay between the germline ends. The germline V gene encodes CDR1 SNHLY and CDR2 FYNNEI. The CDR3 extends over 12 amino acids. CDR3 bases: TGTGCCAGCAGGAACAGGCTTCCTTTCCCGCATTTT. Protein product: CASRNRLPFPHF.

The chain carries TRBV10-1 and TRBJ2-1; 10 bases fit TRBD2. Trimming at V came to 5 bases and at J to 6 bases, leaving 7 bases not matched to a gene. The germline gives CDR1 WNHNN, CDR2 SYGVQD (reference sequence). This CDR3 is built from 15 residues. CDR3 nucleotide sequence: TGCGCCAGCAGTTCTTTAACTAGCGGGATCAATGAGCAGTTCTTC. Encoded protein: CASSSLTSGINEQFF.

V and J are TRBV28 and TRBJ2-7, with TRBD2 matching 11 bases. This CDR3 spans 18 amino acids. The V segment lost 7 bases and the J segment 0 bases; nucleotides outside the gene matches: 14. Germline values: CDR1 MDHEN, CDR2 SYDVKM. The CDR3 coding sequence is TGTGCCAGCACGCTTAGCGGGAGGGGTTTCTCAAGCTCCTACGAGCAGTACTTC. Encoded protein: CASTLSGRGFSSSYEQYF.

The chain uses TRBV5-4 and TRBJ2-2; tentatively, D is TRBD1 or TRBD2 (5 bases each). V lost 2 bases and J 0 bases, leaving 8 bases between the germline ends. The CDR3 totals 15 residues. Germline V gives CDR1 SGHNT, CDR2 YYREEE (reference sequence). The CDR3 DNA reads TGTGCCAGCAGCTTTGGGGGAACGAACACCGGGGAGCTGTTTTTT. Protein: CASSFGGTNTGELFF.

J is TRBJ2-7 and V is TRBV9; 9 bases are a match to TRBD1. J lost 5 bases, V lost 2 bases, and 11 bases had no gene match. The CDR3 has 16 amino acids. The germline V gene has CDR1 SGDLS and CDR2 YYNGEE. CDR3 nucleotide sequence: TGTGCCAGCAGCGTGAGAGGGGGACAGGGTCTCCACGAGCAGTACTTC. As protein: CASSVRGGQGLHEQYF.

The chain combines TRBV7-2 with TRBJ1-1, with 8 bases aligning to TRBD1. V lost 5 bases to trimming and J lost 1 base; unmatched junction nucleotides: 6. The V gene's germline CDR1 is SGHTA and CDR2 FQGNSA. The CDR3 extends over 15 amino acids. In DNA, the CDR3 is TGTGCCAGCAGCCTCCCCAGGGGGCGGAACACTGAAGCTTTCTTT. Translated: CASSLPRGRNTEAFF.

This rearrangement joins TRBV6-4 to TRBJ1-4; no firm D call. In germline, CDR1 is MRHNA, CDR2 SNTAGT. V was pared by 6 bases and J by 4 bases, with 9 bases between. The CDR3 extends over 13 amino acids. The CDR3 protein is CASSKGFNEKLFF. CDR3 DNA: TGTGCCAGCAGCAAGGGATTTAATGAAAAACTGTTTTTT.

This chain links TRBV7-9 with TRBJ2-7; D remains unclear. The length of the CDR3 is 14 residues. CDR1 and CDR2 from the germline V gene are SEHNR and FQNEAQ (reference sequence). V lost 0 bases and J 5 bases, leaving 11 bases between the germline ends. The CDR3 DNA follows: TGTGCCAGCAGCTTAGCCCTAGTGGACCACGAGCAGTACTTC. It encodes CASSLALVDHEQYF.

This clone occurred once. J is TRBJ2-3 and V is TRBV25-1; weak D call: TRBD1 (5 bases). The germline gives CDR1 MGHDK, CDR2 SYGVNS. This CDR3 is built from 14 residues. With 3 bases removed from V and 5 bases from J, the gap between germline ends came to 12 bases. CDR3 sequence (DNA): TGTGCCAGCAGTGAGTGGGGCCACGGAGATACGCAGTATTTT. Amino acids: CASSEWGHGDTQYF.

The CDR3 DNA is TGTGCCAGCAGCCCGGACAGCGCTGAGCAGTTCTTC. This gives the protein CASSPDSAEQFF. This chain uses TRBV11-2 with TRBJ2-1; the D gene is possibly TRBD1 (6 bases). Trimming left V 5 bases short and J 9 bases short, with 11 bases between. The germline V gene encodes CDR1 SGHAT and CDR2 FQNNGV. This CDR3 comprises 12 residues.

The chain links TRBV7-9 to TRBJ1-6, with D hard to call. In germline, CDR1 is SEHNR, CDR2 FQNEAQ (reference sequence). CDR3 length: 14 amino acids. The V end was cut by 4 bases, the J end by 10 bases, with 14 bases between. CDR3 in DNA: TGTGCCAGCAGCTCTACGACCTTCGGATCACCCCTCCACTTT. Translating it yields CASSSTTFGSPLHF.

The chain recombines TRBV7-6 with TRBJ2-1; 10 bases are shared with TRBD2. V lost 7 bases to trimming and J lost 5 bases; unmatched junction nucleotides: 17. This CDR3 comprises 18 residues. CDR1 and CDR2 (germline): SGHVS, FNYEAQ. In DNA, the CDR3 is TGTGCCAGCACCCGCATCGCAGCGGGAGGGCCGGAAAACAATGAGCAGTTCTTC. It translates to CASTRIAAGGPENNEQFF.

The CDR3 region has the DNA TGTGCCAGCAGCGTAGGTCCAGCAGCACTAGTCACAGATACGCAGTATTTT. Amino acids: CASSVGPAALVTDTQYF. This chain uses TRBV9 with TRBJ2-3, with a possible D match to TRBD2 (5 bases). The CDR3 length is 17 residues. CDR1 SGDLS and CDR2 YYNGEE come from the germline V gene. Trimming stripped 0 bases from V and 2 bases from J, with 16 bases between.

This chain connects TRBV28 to TRBJ1-4; D call uncertain. The CDR3 has 15 residues. Trimming took 6 bases from V and 4 from J, leaving 15 bases between them. Looked up from germline, CDR1 is MDHEN and CDR2 is SYDVKM. The CDR3 reads CASRYRRTDNEKLFF. The CDR3 nucleotides are TGTGCCAGCAGATACCGCCGGACGGATAATGAAAAACTGTTTTTT.